Below, 17 T cell receptor beta chains from the same sample are listed, as sequenced in a study of shared clonotypes between healthy human individuals. Measured with immunoSEQ multiplex PCR; TCRdb has only the in-frame clones, and not every one. The sample has 2,500,000 or so clones, around 90% seen once. The sample taken for sequencing was naive CD4+ T cells from PBMCs. Subset given: CD45RA+ positively selected. The receptors were gathered from a man aged 18 to 29 in good health. Some clones in this sample may be carry-over from other donors' samples.

CDR3 loop: CASSLDPSGRQFF. The CDR3, as DNA: TGTGCCAGCAGCTTAGACCCTAGCGGGAGGCAGTTCTTC. V is TRBV7-9 and J is TRBJ2-1, with 10 nucleotides matching TRBD2. This CDR3 region has 13 residues. Germline V gene sequence: CDR1 SEHNR, CDR2 FQNEAQ (reference sequence). Trimming removed 1 base from V and 12 bases from J; junction bases left unmatched: 3.

The chain combines TRBV28 with TRBJ1-3; perhaps TRBD1 as D (6 bases). The CDR3 spans 14 residues. Trimming stripped 8 bases from V and 4 bases from J, with 15 bases between. Germline CDR1 MDHEN, CDR2 SYDVKM. In nucleotides, the CDR3 is TGTGCCAGCGGATGGACAGTGGCGGGAAACACCATATATTTT. Residues: CASGWTVAGNTIYF. Supplemented by reference TRBV28 and TRBJ1-3, the full variable domain reads DVKVTQSSRYLVKRTGEKVFLECVQDMDHENMFWYRQDPGLGLRLIYFSYDVKMKEKGDIPEGYSVSREKKERFSLILESASTNQTSMYLCASGWTVAGNTIYFGEGSWLTVV.

The rearrangement links TRBV5-6 to TRBJ1-4, with 10 bases aligning to TRBD1. The CDR3 loop spans 16 amino acids. Trimming took 3 bases from V and 3 from J; bases not matched to a gene: 5. Germline V gives CDR1 SGHDT, CDR2 YYEEEE. The CDR3 DNA sequence: TGTGCCAGCAGCTCCTGGACAGGGGGGGCTAATGAAAAACTGTTTTTT. Translated, it gives CASSSWTGGANEKLFF.

This clone showed up just once. CDR3 bases: TGTGCCAGCTTCCAGAGGGGCGCAGATACGCAGTATTTT. This sequence encodes CASFQRGADTQYF. The rearrangement links TRBV18 to TRBJ2-3; tentatively, D is TRBD1 or TRBD2 (5 bases each). The V and J ends lost 7 bases and 4 bases respectively, with 12 bases between them. Germline V lookup: CDR1 KGHSH, CDR2 LQKENI. The CDR3 consists of 13 residues.

The genes are TRBV7-2 and TRBJ1-2; 7 nucleotides agree with TRBD1. The V gene end was trimmed by 8 bases and the J gene end by 6 bases; junction bases not matched to a gene: 18. In germline, CDR1 is SGHTA, CDR2 FQGNSA. This CDR3 region has 16 residues. The CDR3 nucleotides read TGTGCCAGCGCCAGGGGGGGGGCACGTCCCGGACATGGCTACACCTTC. Translating it yields CASARGGARPGHGYTF. The whole variable domain, filled in from reference TRBV7-2 and TRBJ1-2, reads GAGVSQSPSNKVTEKGKDVELRCDPISGHTALYWYRQSLGQGLEFLIYFQGNSAPDKSGLPSDRFSAERTGGSVSTLTIQRTQQEDSAVYLCASARGGARPGHGYTFGSGTRLTVV.

The rearrangement uses TRBV28 and TRBJ1-4; weak D call: TRBD1 (5 bases). The V gene lost 8 bases and the J gene lost 8 bases, with 18 bases spanning the gap. The CDR3 is made up of 14 amino acids. The germline V gene has CDR1 MDHEN and CDR2 SYDVKM. The CDR3 DNA is TGTGCCAGCTACTCGGGGGGGTTTGGCGAAAAACTGTTTTTT. This encodes CASYSGGFGEKLFF.

V and J are TRBV30 and TRBJ1-2; 7 positions match TRBD1. From germline, CDR1 is GTSNPN and CDR2 SVGIG (reference sequence). The V gene end was trimmed by 4 bases and the J gene end by 6 bases; junction bases not matched to a gene: 14. There are 15 residues in the CDR3. The CDR3 spells CAWNPGDRGSHGYTF. CDR3 in DNA: TGTGCCTGGAATCCTGGGGACAGAGGCTCCCATGGCTACACCTTC.

The J gene is TRBJ2-7, the V gene TRBV28; D ambiguous. Trimming took 6 bases from V and 2 from J, leaving 14 bases between them. Per germline, CDR1 MDHEN and CDR2 SYDVKM. There are 14 residues in the CDR3. For the CDR3, the DNA is TGTGCCAGCAGCCCGGGCAGAGCACCCTACGAGCAGTACTTC. This translates into CASSPGRAPYEQYF.

The V and J genes are TRBV28 and TRBJ2-2; D is unresolved. This CDR3 contains 14 residues. V was clipped by 6 bases and J by 5 bases, with 13 bases between them. Germline V gene lookup returns CDR1 MDHEN and CDR2 SYDVKM. In DNA, the CDR3 is TGTGCCAGCAGCACTACCCGTCGGACCGGGGAGCTGTTTTTT. Its protein is CASSTTRRTGELFF.

This chain links TRBV5-8 with TRBJ1-1, with D unclear. V was shortened by 2 bases and J by 1 base, with 12 bases between the two germline ends. The CDR3 is 15 residues long. Germline V lookup: CDR1 SGHTS, CDR2 YDEGEE. The CDR3 spells CASSFTGLGNTEAFF. The CDR3 coding sequence is TGTGCCAGCAGCTTCACGGGTCTGGGGAACACTGAAGCTTTCTTT.

The chain employs TRBV2 and TRBJ2-7, with TRBD1 matching over 10 bases. The CDR3 has 18 amino acids. CDR1 is SNHLY and CDR2 is FYNNEI in the germline V gene. The J segment lost 2 bases and the V segment lost 9 bases, leaving 19 bases of the junction unmatched. CDR3 in DNA: TGTGCCAGTAGTTGGAGGGGACAGGGGCGGGAGTCTCCCTACGAGCAGTACTTC. Amino acids: CASSWRGQGRESPYEQYF.

The CDR3 region has the DNA TGCGCCAGCAGCCCCCCCGGACAGGGCAGCTCCTACGAGCAGTACTTC. Translating it yields CASSPPGQGSSYEQYF. The chain combines TRBV4-1 with TRBJ2-7; 8 bases agree with TRBD1. The CDR3 totals 16 residues. Germline CDR1 and CDR2: MGHRA and YSYEKL. V lost 4 bases and J lost 0; bases outside the gene matches: 8.

The gene calls are TRBV2 and TRBJ1-4; a possible D gene is TRBD1 (5 bases). V was shortened by 5 bases and J by 0 bases, with 13 bases between the two germline ends. Germline V lookup: CDR1 SNHLY, CDR2 FYNNEI. The CDR3 runs to 16 residues. The CDR3 DNA reads as TGTGCCAGCAGTATTGGGGACGGTGCAACTAATGAAAAACTGTTTTTT. Translating gives CASSIGDGATNEKLFF.

The chain carries TRBV7-2 and TRBJ2-7, with 12 bases that match TRBD2. Trimming removed 5 bases from V and 0 bases from J; junction bases left unmatched: 8. CDR3 length: 17 residues. Looked up from germline, CDR1 is SGHTA and CDR2 is FQGNSA. The CDR3 region is CASSLRAGLAGSYEQYF. As DNA, the CDR3 is TGTGCCAGCAGCCTCCGAGCGGGACTAGCGGGCTCCTACGAGCAGTACTTC. Full variable domain (missing parts from reference TRBV7-2 and TRBJ2-7): GAGVSQSPSNKVTEKGKDVELRCDPISGHTALYWYRQSLGQGLEFLIYFQGNSAPDKSGLPSDRFSAERTGGSVSTLTIQRTQQEDSAVYLCASSLRAGLAGSYEQYFGPGTRLTVT.

The chain carries TRBV7-2 and TRBJ1-2; TRBD1 matches at 10 bases. Germline assignment: CDR1 SGHTA and CDR2 FQGNSA. Trimming removed 1 base from V and 4 bases from J; junction bases left unmatched: 3. The CDR3 consists of 15 residues. The chain's CDR3 is CASSLEDRGGYGYTF. CDR3 coding DNA: TGTGCCAGCAGCTTAGAGGACAGGGGGGGCTATGGCTACACCTTC.

The rearrangement joins TRBV19 to TRBJ1-2; D is unclear. There are 14 residues in the CDR3. V was pared by 0 bases and J by 4 bases, with 9 bases between. Germline CDR1 reads LNHDA; CDR2 reads SQIVND (reference sequence). The CDR3, as DNA: TGTGCCAGTAGTATAGAGATCAGGTCCTATGGCTACACCTTC. Its protein product is CASSIEIRSYGYTF.

The CDR3: CASSLGSLAGRTYNEQFF. The CDR3 DNA reads as TGTGCCAGCAGCTTAGGTAGCCTAGCGGGACGAACCTACAATGAGCAGTTCTTC. This chain connects TRBV7-9 to TRBJ2-1; 9 nucleotides align to TRBD2. Germline V gene data show CDR1 as SEHNR and CDR2 as FQNEAQ (reference sequence). The CDR3 is 18 residues long. With 1 base clipped from V and 2 bases from J, the junction kept 9 bases outside the gene matches. The full variable domain, rest sourced from reference TRBV7-9 and TRBJ2-1, is DTGVSQNPRHKITKRGQNVTFRCDPISEHNRLYWYRQTLGQGPEFLTYFQNEAQLEKSRLLSDRFSAERPKGSFSTLEIQRTEQGDSAMYLCASSLGSLAGRTYNEQFFGPGTRLTVL.